A single sample gave rise to the 3 T cell receptor beta chains below, sequenced in a study of shared clonotypes between healthy human individuals. Sequencing used immunoSEQ multiplex PCR; TCRdb keeps in-frame clones, though not all of them. This table holds over 1.5 million clones, around 98% found once. Material: naive CD4+ T cells sorted from blood. Stated subset: CD45RA+ positively selected. The source is a man aged 30-40 years in good health.

The rearrangement joins TRBV28 to TRBJ1-2; D remains unclear. V lost 11 bases and J 8 bases, leaving 15 bases between the germline ends. The CDR3 contains 11 residues. Germline CDR1 reads MDHEN; CDR2 reads SYDVKM. CDR3 sequence (DNA): TGTGCCCCTAGGGAGGCGGAGGGCTACACCTTC. Amino acid sequence: CAPREAEGYTF.

This chain joins TRBV4-3 and TRBJ1-2; 7 bases map to TRBD1. The CDR3 runs to 14 residues. The germline V gene has CDR1 LGHNA and CDR2 YSLEER. Losses at the gene ends were 3 bases for V and 8 bases for J; bases not matched to a gene: 9. CDR3 in DNA: TGCGCCAGCAGCCAGCTCTCAGGGGGTGAGGGCTACACCTTC. Its protein is CASSQLSGGEGYTF.

The chain couples TRBV28 to TRBJ1-4, with TRBD1 as a possible D gene (5 bases). CDR1 and CDR2 (germline): MDHEN, SYDVKM. Trimming removed 6 bases at V and 8 bases at J, with 22 bases between. CDR3 length: 16 amino acids. The CDR3 DNA sequence: TGTGCCAGCAGCTACCCACACCCGGGACGTCGAGAAAAACTGTTTTTT. This gives the protein CASSYPHPGRREKLFF.